These T cell receptor beta chains were read from a single sample in a study of blood T cells in healthy people across ages. In TCRdb, the 5' RACE reads were re-called with MiXCR into one record per CDR3 protein. The table shows some 1.5 million distinct CDR3 sequences, with approximately 42% occurring only once. The sequencing sample was made of blood. These receptors were taken from a woman aged 18-29 years in good health. Both conserved end residues are part of each CDR3. The D gene is left open where the match is weak. Only part of the rows carry a size: once, few, many, or a class if the clone is expanded.

v_call,j_call,clone_size,cdr3_length,d_call,cdr3_aa,cdr3_nt
TRBV4-1,TRBJ1-1,-,19,-,CASSHNSEGEFSRNTEAFF,TGCGCCAGCAGCCACAATTCAGAGGGGGAATTTTCAAGGAACACTGAAGCTTTCTTT
TRBV20-1,TRBJ2-1,few,17,TRBD2,CSATASGALFNYNEQFF,TGCAGTGCTACGGCTAGCGGGGCATTGTTTAATTACAATGAGCAGTTCTTC
TRBV12-3/TRBV12-4,TRBJ2-5,-,15,TRBD2,CASSSHGLAGETQYF,TGTGCCAGCAGTTCCCATGGACTAGCGGGTGAGACCCAGTACTTC
TRBV12-3/TRBV12-4,TRBJ1-2,few,15,TRBD1,CASSLVDRGERGYTF,TGTGCCAGCAGTTTAGTGGACAGGGGGGAGCGTGGCTACACCTTC
TRBV7-2,TRBJ2-3,-,14,-,CASGQRARTDTQYF,TGTGCCAGCGGGCAGCGAGCCCGGACAGATACGCAGTATTTT
TRBV10-3,TRBJ2-1,-,14,TRBD1,CAISEPGQGNEQFF,TGTGCCATCAGTGAGCCGGGACAGGGGAATGAGCAGTTCTTC
TRBV4-1,TRBJ1-5,-,17,-,CASSQDGRGPSNQPQHF,TGCGCCAGCAGCCAAGATGGAAGGGGCCCTAGCAATCAGCCCCAGCATTTT
TRBV7-8,TRBJ2-7,-,14,-,CASSFDGVVDEQYF,TGTGCCAGCAGCTTTGACGGGGTCGTGGACGAGCAGTACTTC
TRBV6-2/TRBV6-3,TRBJ2-1,-,13,-,CASSPRRSNEQFF,TGTGCCAGCAGCCCCCGAAGGAGCAATGAGCAGTTCTTC
TRBV28,TRBJ2-2,-,14,-,CASRISGNTGELFF,TGTGCCAGCAGGATTAGCGGGAACACCGGGGAGCTGTTTTTT
TRBV4-2,TRBJ2-1,-,18,TRBD2,CASSQEGGGRHKGNEQFF,TGTGCCAGCAGCCAAGAGGGTGGCGGGAGGCATAAGGGCAATGAGCAGTTCTTC
TRBV6-5,TRBJ2-5,-,17,-,CASSYKVPGYLWGEQYF,TGTGCCAGCAGTTACAAGGTACCAGGTTACCTTTGGGGTGAGCAGTACTTC
TRBV5-5,TRBJ1-2,-,14,-,CASSFGPSNDGYTF,TGTGCCAGCAGCTTCGGACCCTCGAACGATGGCTACACCTTC
TRBV12-3/TRBV12-4,TRBJ1-1,-,14,-,CASSVSDMNTEAFF,TGTGCCAGCAGTGTGTCGGACATGAACACTGAAGCTTTCTTT
TRBV20-1,TRBJ2-7,-,16,-,CSARGLERPTAYEQYF,TGCAGTGCTAGAGGGTTGGAGCGGCCGACAGCCTACGAGCAGTACTTC
TRBV7-2,TRBJ2-6,-,19,-,CASSLGIQRGSSGANVLTF,TGTGCCAGCAGCTTAGGTATCCAGCGAGGCTCCTCTGGGGCCAACGTCCTGACTTTC
TRBV20-1,TRBJ2-7,many,14,TRBD1,CSAARTGVKNEQYF,TGCAGTGCGGCTCGGACAGGGGTAAAGAACGAGCAGTACTTC
TRBV20-1,TRBJ2-6,-,18,TRBD2,CSARNGRPLYSGANVLTF,TGCAGTGCTAGGAACGGGAGGCCCTTATACTCTGGGGCCAACGTCCTGACTTTC
TRBV6-2/TRBV6-3,TRBJ1-2,-,13,-,CASTRGVNYGYTF,TGTGCCAGCACCAGGGGAGTAAACTATGGCTACACCTTC
TRBV6-2/TRBV6-3,TRBJ2-7,once,16,-,CASSYMGHDFTYEQYF,TGTGCCAGCAGTTACATGGGCCACGATTTTACCTACGAGCAGTACTTC
TRBV7-2,TRBJ2-3,many,12,-,CASSSYVDTQYF,TGTGCCAGCAGCTCATACGTAGATACGCAGTATTTT
TRBV4-2,TRBJ2-2,few,16,TRBD2,CASSVAGGPLTGELFF,TGTGCCAGCAGTGTTGCGGGGGGGCCCCTCACCGGGGAGCTGTTTTTT
TRBV18,TRBJ2-1,-,14,TRBD1,CASSPGQVNNEQFF,TGTGCCAGCTCACCTGGACAGGTTAACAATGAGCAGTTCTTC
TRBV7-2,TRBJ1-2,-,16,-,CASSLARRQGDYGYTF,TGTGCCAGCAGCTTAGCCCGTCGGCAGGGCGACTATGGCTACACCTTC
TRBV7-2,TRBJ1-2,-,15,-,CASSLDYTGQNGYTF,TGTGCCAGCAGCTTAGATTACACAGGGCAGAATGGCTACACCTTC
TRBV12-3/TRBV12-4,TRBJ2-3,-,15,-,CASSLTQGRTDTQYF,TGTGCCAGCAGTTTAACCCAGGGACGGACAGATACGCAGTATTTT
TRBV14,TRBJ2-5,few,12,-,CASGSTPETQYF,TGTGCCAGCGGATCGACTCCGGAGACCCAGTACTTC
TRBV6-5,TRBJ1-1,few,14,-,CASSPWTVNTEAFF,TGTGCCAGCAGTCCCTGGACGGTGAACACTGAAGCTTTCTTT
TRBV6-5,TRBJ2-7,few,14,TRBD1,CASSGWDSSYEQYF,TGTGCCAGCAGTGGATGGGACAGCTCCTACGAGCAGTACTTC
TRBV5-1,TRBJ2-1,-,14,TRBD2,CASSHSGRNNGQFF,TGCGCCAGCAGCCACTCCGGGAGGAACAATGGGCAGTTCTTC
TRBV19,TRBJ1-2,-,12,TRBD1,CASSNWTGSYTF,TGTGCCAGTAGTAACTGGACAGGGTCCTACACCTTC
TRBV5-1,TRBJ2-1,-,16,-,CASSSQTSWGYNEQFF,TGCGCCAGCAGCTCTCAGACTAGTTGGGGATACAATGAGCAGTTCTTC
TRBV20-1,TRBJ2-1,-,12,TRBD2,CSARTSRDEQFF,TGCAGTGCACGGACTAGCAGGGATGAGCAGTTCTTC
TRBV21-1,TRBJ2-7,-,16,-,CASSKVNRGFYNEQYF,TGTGCCAGCAGCAAAGTGAACAGGGGGTTTTACAATGAGCAGTACTTC
TRBV27,TRBJ2-3,-,16,-,CASSLSTGPGVDTQYF,TGTGCCAGCAGTTTATCTACGGGGCCGGGGGTAGATACGCAGTATTTT